This passage covers 19 T cell receptor beta chains from one sample sequenced in a study of T cell repertoires in cytomegalovirus infection. Antigens for these TCRs are unknown. Each CDR3 protein is one row after TCRdb ran MiXCR on the reads. The table has around 430,000 distinct CDR3 sequences, approximately 46% seen once. The input for sequencing was cultured PBMCs, taken from culture after CMV antigen stimulation. The receptor set was obtained from a human donor in good health (CMV status not recorded). Some clones in this sample may be carry-over from other donors' samples.

The chain combines TRBV12-3 or TRBV12-4 with TRBJ1-2; TRBD1 matches at 7 bases. The trim removed 6 bases at V and 6 bases at J, leaving 13 bases unmatched. The CDR3 has 15 amino acids. The CDR3 sequence is CASSRSGTAFDGYTF. In DNA form, the CDR3 reads TGTGCCAGCAGCCGATCCGGGACAGCCTTCGATGGCTACACCTTC.

The chain joins TRBV7-2 to TRBJ1-6; D gene uncertain. Germline-derived CDR1 and CDR2 are SGHTA and FQGNSA. V was shortened by 4 bases and J by 13 bases, with 14 bases between the two germline ends. This CDR3 comprises 13 residues. The CDR3 loop reads CASSSNVIGPLHF. The CDR3 coding sequence is TGTGCCAGCAGCTCAAATGTAATCGGGCCCCTCCACTTT.

This clonotype appeared a few times. The chain is built from TRBV25-1 and TRBJ2-7; D is ambiguous. Germline V lookup: CDR1 MGHDK, CDR2 SYGVNS. The CDR3 is 14 amino acids. Trimming left V 3 bases short and J 0 bases short, with 9 bases between. The CDR3 DNA reads TGTGCCAGCAGTGATGCGCGGTTCTCCTACGAGCAGTACTTC. Its protein product is CASSDARFSYEQYF.

V gene TRBV19 combines with J gene TRBJ2-1; weak D call: TRBD2 (5 bases). CDR1 LNHDA and CDR2 SQIVND come from the germline V gene (reference sequence). This CDR3 comprises 12 residues. V lost 1 base and J lost 8, with 6 bases in between. The chain's CDR3 is CASSIVSDEQFF. The CDR3 bases are TGTGCCAGTAGTATAGTTAGCGATGAGCAGTTCTTC.

The chain is built from TRBV5-1 and TRBJ1-1; perhaps TRBD1 as D (5 bases). V was clipped by 4 bases and J by 1 base, with 8 bases between them. Germline CDR1 and CDR2: SGHRS and YFSETQ. The CDR3 has 13 amino acids. CDR3 nucleotide sequence: TGCGCCAGCAGCGCCGGGACGAACACTGAAGCTTTCTTT. Amino acids: CASSAGTNTEAFF.

This clonotype was counted a few times. This chain connects TRBV6-2 or TRBV6-3 to TRBJ2-2; D is undetermined. In germline, CDR1 is MNHEY, CDR2 SVGEGT. This CDR3 region has 15 residues. Trimming took 0 bases from V and 4 from J, leaving 9 bases between them. In DNA, the CDR3 is TGTGCCAGCAGTTACTCTGGGTTTGGCACCGGGGAGCTGTTTTTT. Its translation is CASSYSGFGTGELFF.

The chain is built from TRBV23-1 and TRBJ2-7; D is unclear. TRBV23-1 is reported as an ORF; its role is uncertain. V dropped 2 bases and J dropped 0 bases, with 23 bases sitting between them. The CDR3 is made up of 19 amino acids. In nucleotides, the CDR3 is TGCGCCAGCAGTCAACCCGCCGCCAGGACCAATTTTAGCTCCTACGAGCAGTACTTC. It encodes CASSQPAARTNFSSYEQYF.

This clonotype was seen a few times. The V gene is TRBV7-8, the J gene TRBJ2-1, with 15 bases aligning to TRBD2. V shed 5 bases, J shed 7 bases, and the junction held 9 bases outside the gene matches. Germline CDR1 SGHVS, CDR2 FQNEAQ. The CDR3 contains 17 residues. The CDR3: CASSRRTSGRDRNEQFF. The CDR3 coding sequence is TGTGCCAGCAGCCGTAGGACTAGCGGGAGGGATAGGAATGAGCAGTTCTTC. Based on the CDR3 plus reference TRBV7-8 and TRBJ2-1, the full variable domain is GAGVSQSPRYKVAKRGQDVALRCDPISGHVSLFWYQQALGQGPEFLTYFQNEAQLDKSGLPSDRFFAERPEGSVSTLKIQRTQQEDSAVYLCASSRRTSGRDRNEQFFGPGTRLTVL.

V and J are TRBV10-3 and TRBJ2-1; D remains unclear. Germline-derived CDR1 and CDR2 are ENHRY and SYGVKD. The CDR3 is 12 amino acids. Trimming took 10 bases from V and 0 from J, leaving 7 bases between them. The CDR3 loop is CATRGSYNEQFF. CDR3 in DNA: TGTGCCACCAGAGGCTCCTACAATGAGCAGTTCTTC.

The genes are TRBV7-6 and TRBJ2-7; 10 nucleotides match TRBD2. The V gene's germline CDR1 is SGHVS and CDR2 FNYEAQ. The CDR3 spans 15 residues. Losses at the gene ends were 5 bases for V and 2 bases for J; bases not matched to a gene: 6. DNA for the CDR3: TGTGCCAGCAGCCATAGCGGGGGGAGAACCTACGAGCAGTACTTC. It yields the protein CASSHSGGRTYEQYF.

In this sample, this clonotype turned up a few times. This sequence joins TRBV6-1 and TRBJ2-4; no clear D. Looked up from germline, CDR1 is MNHNS and CDR2 is SASEGT. Trimming removed 2 bases at V and 0 bases at J, with 8 bases between. The CDR3 runs to 15 residues. The CDR3 bases are TGTGCCAGCAGTGAACAAGGGCTAGCCAAAAACATTCAGTACTTC. This gives the protein CASSEQGLAKNIQYF.

The rearrangement links TRBV7-2 to TRBJ1-6; D may be TRBD1 (5 bases). CDR1 SGHTA and CDR2 FQGNSA come from the germline V gene. The V gene lost 6 bases and the J gene lost 5 bases, with 17 bases spanning the gap. This CDR3 has 16 amino acids. This CDR3 reads CASRKRDHLNNSPLHF. The CDR3 nucleotides read TGTGCCAGCAGGAAGAGGGACCACCTGAATAATTCACCCCTCCACTTT.

The table lists this clonotype with a few counts. The J gene is TRBJ2-7, the V gene TRBV7-2, with 7 positions matching TRBD2. Germline CDR1 and CDR2: SGHTA and FQGNSA. This CDR3 contains 15 residues. V dropped 3 bases and J dropped 3; count of bases not matched to a gene: 8. The CDR3 DNA reads as TGTGCCAGCAGCTTCGGTCTAGCGGTCCTCTACGAGCAGTACTTC. Protein: CASSFGLAVLYEQYF.

The chain employs TRBV6-2 or TRBV6-3 and TRBJ2-2, with 9 bases aligning to TRBD1. Per germline, CDR1 MNHEY and CDR2 SVGEGT. The CDR3 is 15 amino acids. The V and J ends lost 5 bases and 4 bases, in that order; junction bases with no gene match: 5. DNA for the CDR3: TGTGCCAGCAGTACACAGGGGGCGGGCACCGGGGAGCTGTTTTTT. It encodes CASSTQGAGTGELFF.

This clonotype showed up just a few times. J is TRBJ2-1 and V is TRBV6-6, with TRBD2 matching over 7 bases. Germline CDR1 and CDR2: MNHNY and SVGAGI (reference sequence). The CDR3 has 15 residues. The ends lost 4 bases at V and 0 bases at J; junction bases unmatched: 3. CDR3 sequence: CASSSSGTSYNEQFF. Here the CDR3 DNA reads TGTGCCAGCAGTTCTAGCGGAACCTCCTACAATGAGCAGTTCTTC.

The V gene is TRBV5-1, the J gene TRBJ2-1; D is perhaps TRBD2 (6 bases). This CDR3 has 14 residues. Trimming removed 1 base from V and 7 bases from J, with 12 bases in between. Germline CDR1 SGHRS, CDR2 YFSETQ. CDR3 bases: TGCGCCAGCAGCTTGCGCGGGACGAGGAATGAGCAGTTCTTC. Protein sequence: CASSLRGTRNEQFF.

This clonotype has a handful of counts. The rearrangement joins TRBV11-2 to TRBJ2-5; D is perhaps TRBD1 (5 bases). With 6 bases removed from V and 2 bases from J, the gap between germline ends came to 10 bases. The CDR3 totals 13 residues. CDR1 and CDR2 (germline): SGHAT, FQNNGV. The CDR3 sequence is CASSQGTQETQYF. The DNA for the CDR3 is TGTGCCAGCAGTCAGGGTACTCAAGAGACCCAGTACTTC.

This chain connects TRBV28 to TRBJ2-3; 10 bases agree with TRBD2. The CDR3 runs 18 residues. CDR1 is MDHEN, CDR2 SYDVKM, per germline. V dropped 6 bases and J dropped 1; count of bases not matched to a gene: 13. The CDR3 DNA sequence: TGTGCCAGCAGGGATTCAGCGGGAGGGCCGAGGGGCACAGATACGCAGTATTTT. Encoded protein: CASRDSAGGPRGTDTQYF.

The V gene is TRBV7-2, the J gene TRBJ1-2, with 7 nucleotides matching TRBD1. The CDR3 has 14 residues. V lost 3 bases to trimming and J lost 4 bases; unmatched junction nucleotides: 5. Germline assignment: CDR1 SGHTA and CDR2 FQGNSA. CDR3 region: CASSFTGAGYGYTF. The CDR3 DNA follows: TGTGCCAGCAGCTTTACAGGGGCAGGCTATGGCTACACCTTC.